This is a list of T cell receptor beta chains from one sample in a study of CD8 T cells in ankylosing spondylitis. TCRdb ran MiXCR on the 5' RACE reads and lists one entry per CDR3 protein. Of 100,000 or so distinct CDR3 sequences listed, around 8.3% are singletons. The sequenced material came from blood, either unsorted or a sorted T cell fraction (not recorded which). The receptor source for this set is a male donor with ankylosing spondylitis. The conserved cysteine and the conserved F or W are not part of the CDR3 here.

J: TRBJ2-7; V: TRBV11-2; CDR3: ASSDSGGPGYEQY
J: TRBJ1-1; V: TRBV4-1; CDR3: ASSPILLGGTEAF
J: TRBJ2-7; V: TRBV5-1; CDR3: ASSSDAAYEQY
J: TRBJ2-3; V: TRBV2; CDR3: ASSAPDTDTQY
J: TRBJ2-1; V: TRBV4-1; CDR3: ASSPVLAGEGEQF
J: TRBJ2-3; V: TRBV4-1; CDR3: ASSQRLADTQY
J: TRBJ2-7; V: TRBV27; CDR3: ASSLSGQALTYEQY
J: TRBJ2-1; V: TRBV5-6; CDR3: ASSLARLAYNEQF
J: TRBJ2-5; V: TRBV6-2/TRBV6-3; CDR3: ASSKTRIETQY
J: TRBJ2-5; V: TRBV27; CDR3: ATSSTQETQY
J: TRBJ1-4; V: TRBV5-1; CDR3: ASSLSRGSNELF
J: TRBJ1-3; V: TRBV13; CDR3: ASSLGWDSLSGNTIY
J: TRBJ2-1; V: TRBV29-1; CDR3: SVRTGTESSYNEQF
J: TRBJ2-1; V: TRBV10-1; CDR3: ASSTSTSGRISYNEQF
J: TRBJ2-1; V: TRBV6-4; CDR3: ASSPDRGRENEQF
J: TRBJ1-1; V: TRBV7-9; CDR3: ASSNPRDTEAF
J: TRBJ2-1; V: TRBV13; CDR3: ASSLPLAGEVNEQF
J: TRBJ2-2; V: TRBV3-1; CDR3: ASSQGEVTGELF
J: TRBJ2-1; V: TRBV7-2; CDR3: ASRPGTSGNEQF
J: TRBJ2-1; V: TRBV28; CDR3: ASSFSSGGGYNEQF
J: TRBJ2-1; V: TRBV10-3; CDR3: AISESLNVGYNEQF
J: TRBJ2-1; V: TRBV20-1; CDR3: SARTSGSSYNEQF
J: TRBJ1-2; V: TRBV7-9; CDR3: ASNSDRGHGYT
J: TRBJ1-4; V: TRBV12-3/TRBV12-4; CDR3: ASTLGRNNEKLF
J: TRBJ2-1; V: TRBV12-3/TRBV12-4; CDR3: ASSRSRNEQF
J: TRBJ2-3; V: TRBV6-1; CDR3: ASRNRGGYTDTQY
J: TRBJ2-3; V: TRBV5-4; CDR3: ASSLRAQSTDTQY
J: TRBJ1-4; V: TRBV12-2; CDR3: ASRLACPWTPRKLF
J: TRBJ2-1; V: TRBV3-1; CDR3: ASSQAGGLKGEINEQF
J: TRBJ2-1; V: TRBV2; CDR3: ASRDLTTQQF
J: TRBJ2-1; V: TRBV7-2; CDR3: ASSLAPVGTLQDEQF
J: TRBJ2-7; V: TRBV7-9; CDR3: ASSILAGTGLEQY
J: TRBJ2-4; V: TRBV9; CDR3: ASSVRDTSEGAKNIQY
J: TRBJ2-2; V: TRBV12-3/TRBV12-4; CDR3: ASRPGSLAGVPGELF
J: TRBJ1-1; V: TRBV14; CDR3: ASSQDRDTEAF
J: TRBJ2-5; V: TRBV6-1; CDR3: ASLGFETQY
J: TRBJ2-5; V: TRBV7-9; CDR3: ASSTRTVEETQY
J: TRBJ1-1; V: TRBV21-1; CDR3: ASSNLGSLGAEAF
J: TRBJ2-1; V: TRBV15; CDR3: ATSGRSGYNEQF
J: TRBJ2-1; V: TRBV11-2; CDR3: ASTPRQSGYNEQF
J: TRBJ2-5; V: TRBV19; CDR3: ASSIHSYQETQY
J: TRBJ2-7; V: TRBV12-3/TRBV12-4; CDR3: ASSPGLAGGIPYEQY
J: TRBJ2-1; V: TRBV29-1; CDR3: SVSPGTRADEQF
J: TRBJ1-2; V: TRBV20-1; CDR3: SLRDRDGYGYT
J: TRBJ1-2; V: TRBV12-3/TRBV12-4; CDR3: ASRSLFAGSLIYGYT
J: TRBJ2-1; V: TRBV20-1; CDR3: SARNFETYNEQF
J: TRBJ1-6; V: TRBV12-3/TRBV12-4; CDR3: ASSTWEGEEGTSPLH
J: TRBJ2-1; V: TRBV14; CDR3: ASSQEEGGPNEQF
J: TRBJ2-1; V: TRBV3-1; CDR3: ASSQDRSGSYPYNEQF
J: TRBJ2-1; V: TRBV7-8; CDR3: ASSASGQGYNEQF